This T cell receptor (beta chain) appears in the sequencing data of a study of T-cell memory formation after mild COVID-19. Findings and limits, study-wide: Those CD4+ clones that contracted were mainly in CM and EM (CD8+ ones in EMRA).

Via MiXCR, TCRdb re-called the 5' RACE reads, giving one row per CDR3 protein. Found here are around 450,000 distinct CDR3 sequences, 24% of them singletons; the top ten hold around 8.8%. Worth noting for this clonotype: Its cognate antigen is unknown.

The V gene end was trimmed by 3 bases and the J gene end by 6 bases; junction bases not matched to a gene: 1. This CDR3 spans 12 amino acids. The V gene's germline CDR1 is SGDLS and CDR2 YYNGEE. The chain uses TRBV9 and TRBJ2-3, with 7 bases fitting TRBD2. This clonotype originated in an adult woman who had mild COVID-19 (a few samples of this study predate the infection). Cell type and time point are not known. The specimen sequenced was PBMCs or a T cell subset sorted from them (not recorded which). CDR3 DNA sequence: TGTGCCAGCAGCGCCGGGGGGGATACGCAGTATTTT. It encodes CASSAGGDTQYF.